These T cell receptor beta chains were read from a single sample in a study of human T cells and chemical hapten exposure. TCRdb independently ran MiXCR on the RACE reads; one entry per CDR3 protein. The sample yields some 57,000 distinct CDR3 sequences, approximately 10% seen once. The sample was whole blood, taken in connection with sensitization to the hapten diphenylcyclopropenone (DPC). The origin of the receptors is a woman in her twenties or thirties with alopecia areata. Some clones in this sample may be carry-over from other donors' samples. CDR3s include the opening cysteine and the closing phenylalanine or tryptophan. The order of the fields is clone size, J gene, D gene, V gene, CDR3 protein, CDR3 DNA. D genes are given only for firm matches. Where a row states a size, it is once, few, many or the class of an expanded clone; other rows omit it.

NA TRBJ2-3 NA TRBV11-2 CASSLGGSPTDTQYF TGTGCCAGCAGCTTAGGTGGTAGCCCCACAGATACGCAGTATTTT
NA TRBJ1-6 NA TRBV12-3/TRBV12-4 CASSLSGRNSPLHF TGTGCCAGCAGTTTATCTGGGCGAAATTCACCCCTCCACTTT
NA TRBJ2-3 TRBD2 TRBV4-3 CASSQDTLAGGPDTQYF TGCGCCAGCAGCCAAGATACGCTAGCGGGGGGGCCAGATACGCAGTATTTT
few TRBJ2-5 NA TRBV6-2/TRBV6-3 CASTGSSVTQYF TGTGCCAGCACCGGATCCTCTGTGACCCAGTACTTC
few TRBJ2-3 NA TRBV5-1 CASSLLPGDTQYF TGCGCCAGCAGCTTGCTCCCGGGGGATACGCAGTATTTT
NA TRBJ2-1 NA TRBV4-2 CASSQDTGVSDEQFF TGTGCCAGCAGCCAAGATACGGGGGTAAGCGATGAGCAGTTCTTC
few TRBJ2-7 NA TRBV6-6 CASQSGSYEQYF TGTGCCAGTCAATCAGGGTCCTACGAGCAGTACTTC
NA TRBJ2-7 NA TRBV9 CASSHLGSEQYF TGTGCCAGCAGCCACCTCGGGTCCGAGCAGTACTTC
few TRBJ2-1 NA TRBV29-1 CSVELLARPYNEQFF TGCAGCGTTGAATTACTGGCTCGCCCCTACAATGAGCAGTTCTTC
NA TRBJ1-4 NA TRBV2 CASSDRREEKLFF TGTGCCAGCAGTGACAGGAGGGAAGAAAAACTGTTTTTT
many TRBJ2-3 TRBD1 TRBV28 CASGTGTDTQYF TGTGCCAGCGGGACAGGGACAGATACGCAGTATTTT
many TRBJ1-4 NA TRBV6-6 CASTQRGSLGEKLFF TGTGCCAGCACCCAACGGGGGAGCCTGGGTGAAAAACTGTTTTTT
many TRBJ1-6 NA TRBV5-1 CASSLGVYNSPLHF TGCGCCAGCAGCTTGGGTGTTTATAATTCACCCCTCCACTTT
NA TRBJ1-5 NA TRBV7-9 CASSWDSNQPQHF TGTGCCAGCAGCTGGGATAGCAATCAGCCCCAGCATTTT
NA TRBJ1-5 NA TRBV30 CAWSGVGGNQPQHF TGTGCCTGGAGCGGCGTGGGCGGTAATCAGCCCCAGCATTTT
NA TRBJ2-7 NA TRBV7-2 CASSSLGGYDYEQNF TGTGCCAGCAGCTCGTTAGGGGGGTACGACTACGAGCAGAACTTC
NA TRBJ2-3 NA TRBV20-1 CSAVGGRDTQYF TGCAGTGCTGTAGGGGGGCGGGATACGCAGTATTTT
few TRBJ1-4 NA TRBV5-1 CASSLRDINEKLFF TGCGCCAGCAGCCTCCGGGACATAAATGAAAAACTGTTTTTT
NA TRBJ1-5 NA TRBV6-5 CASMGSAASNQPQHF TGTGCCAGCATGGGTAGCGCAGCTAGCAATCAGCCCCAGCATTTT